This T cell receptor (beta chain) was captured by sequencing in a study of blood T cell repertoires in COVID-19. Study summary: Samples taken during acute and convalescent COVID-19 were collected in the United States, Italy and Spain. Sample material is recorded as cDNA or gDNA derived from T cells, B-cell-depleted T cells, or PBMCs.

Original methodology: By means of reference gene primer amplification, nucleated cell counts were estimated. The repertoire was sequenced with immunoSEQ multiplex PCR; TCRdb's copy has only in-frame clones and lacks some. That table gives V, J and clone size, and the DNA gave D and trimming. The sample carries about 140,000 clones, around 73% recorded once. This CDR3 region has 14 residues. Trimming left V 6 bases short and J 5 bases short, with 14 bases between. Per the germline V gene, CDR1 is WSHSY and CDR2 is SAAADI. J is TRBJ2-1 and V is TRBV10-2, with TRBD1 as a possible D gene (5 bases). The source of this sequence is a man aged 55 to 69 who had recovered from COVID-19. The sequencing sample was made of peripheral blood. Here the CDR3 DNA reads TGCGCCAGCAGCTGGACACCCACGGACAATGAGCAGTTCTTC. It specifies CASSWTPTDNEQFF.